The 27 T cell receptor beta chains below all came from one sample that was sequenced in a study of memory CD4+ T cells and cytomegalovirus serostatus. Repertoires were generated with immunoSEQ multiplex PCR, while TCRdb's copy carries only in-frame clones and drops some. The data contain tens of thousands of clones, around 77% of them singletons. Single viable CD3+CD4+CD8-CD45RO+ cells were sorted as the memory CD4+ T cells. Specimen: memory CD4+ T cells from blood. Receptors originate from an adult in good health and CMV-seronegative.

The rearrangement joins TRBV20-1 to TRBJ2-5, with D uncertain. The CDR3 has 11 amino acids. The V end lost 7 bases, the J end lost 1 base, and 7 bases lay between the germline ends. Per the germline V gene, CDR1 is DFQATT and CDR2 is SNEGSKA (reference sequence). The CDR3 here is CSVGFQETQYF. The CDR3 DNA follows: TGCAGTGTTGGCTTCCAAGAGACCCAGTACTTC.

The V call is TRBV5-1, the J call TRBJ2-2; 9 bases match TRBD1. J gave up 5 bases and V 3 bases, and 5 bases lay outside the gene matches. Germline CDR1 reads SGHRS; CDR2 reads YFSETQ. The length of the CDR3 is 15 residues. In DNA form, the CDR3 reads TGCGCCAGCAGCTCACAGGGGGCGCTTACCGGGGAGCTGTTTTTT. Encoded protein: CASSSQGALTGELFF.

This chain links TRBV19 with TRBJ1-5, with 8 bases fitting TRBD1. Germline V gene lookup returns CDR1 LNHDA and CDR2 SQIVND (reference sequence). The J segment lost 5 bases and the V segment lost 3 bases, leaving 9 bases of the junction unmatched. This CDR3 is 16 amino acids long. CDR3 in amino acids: CASSIKGQVIHQPQHF. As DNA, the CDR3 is TGTGCCAGTAGTATTAAGGGACAGGTAATCCATCAGCCCCAGCATTTT.

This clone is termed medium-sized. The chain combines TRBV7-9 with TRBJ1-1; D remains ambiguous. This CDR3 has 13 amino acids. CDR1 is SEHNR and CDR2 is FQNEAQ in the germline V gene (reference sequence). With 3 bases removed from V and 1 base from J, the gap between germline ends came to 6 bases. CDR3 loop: CASSFGWNTEAFF. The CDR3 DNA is TGTGCCAGCAGCTTCGGTTGGAACACTGAAGCTTTCTTT.

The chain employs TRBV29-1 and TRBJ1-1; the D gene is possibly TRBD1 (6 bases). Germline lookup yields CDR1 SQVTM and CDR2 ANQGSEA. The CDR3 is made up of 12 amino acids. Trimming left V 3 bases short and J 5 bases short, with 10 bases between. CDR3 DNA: TGCAGCGTTGACAGGGGAACAACTGAAGCTTTCTTT. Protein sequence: CSVDRGTTEAFF.

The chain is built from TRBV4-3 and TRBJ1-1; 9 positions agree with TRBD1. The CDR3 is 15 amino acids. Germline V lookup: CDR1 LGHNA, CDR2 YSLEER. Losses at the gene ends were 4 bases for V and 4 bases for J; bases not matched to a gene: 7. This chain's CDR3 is CASSRTGTGFTEAFF. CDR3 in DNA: TGCGCCAGCAGCCGGACCGGGACAGGGTTCACTGAAGCTTTCTTT.

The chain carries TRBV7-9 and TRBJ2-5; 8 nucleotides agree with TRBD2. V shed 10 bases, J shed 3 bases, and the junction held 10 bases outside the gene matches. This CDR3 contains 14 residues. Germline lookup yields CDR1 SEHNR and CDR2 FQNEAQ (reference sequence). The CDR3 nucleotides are TGTGCCACTTCGGGAGCGGGGGAAAAAGAGACCCAGTACTTC. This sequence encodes CATSGAGEKETQYF.

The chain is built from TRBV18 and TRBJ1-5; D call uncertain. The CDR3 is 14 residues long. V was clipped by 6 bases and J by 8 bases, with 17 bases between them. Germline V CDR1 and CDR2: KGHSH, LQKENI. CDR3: CASSSDGGLEPQHF. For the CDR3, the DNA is TGTGCCAGCTCGTCCGACGGCGGCCTAGAGCCCCAGCATTTT.

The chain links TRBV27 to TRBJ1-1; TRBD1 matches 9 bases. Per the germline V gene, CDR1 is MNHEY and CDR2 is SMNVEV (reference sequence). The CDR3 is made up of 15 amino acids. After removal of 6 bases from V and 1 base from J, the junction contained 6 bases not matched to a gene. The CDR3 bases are TGTGCCAGCAGCAGACAGGGGGTAGGGAACACTGAAGCTTTCTTT. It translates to CASSRQGVGNTEAFF.

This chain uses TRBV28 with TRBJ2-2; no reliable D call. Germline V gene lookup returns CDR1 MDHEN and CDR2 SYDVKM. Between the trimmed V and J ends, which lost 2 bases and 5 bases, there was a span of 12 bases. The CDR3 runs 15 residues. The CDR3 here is CASSLIVISTGELFF. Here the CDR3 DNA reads TGTGCCAGCAGTTTAATAGTTATAAGTACCGGGGAGCTGTTTTTT.

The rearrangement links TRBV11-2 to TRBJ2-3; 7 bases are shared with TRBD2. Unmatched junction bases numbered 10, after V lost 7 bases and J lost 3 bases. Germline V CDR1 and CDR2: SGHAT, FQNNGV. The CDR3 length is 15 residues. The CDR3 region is CASTQGGARTDTQYF. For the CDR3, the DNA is TGTGCCAGCACCCAGGGAGGGGCGAGGACAGATACGCAGTATTTT.

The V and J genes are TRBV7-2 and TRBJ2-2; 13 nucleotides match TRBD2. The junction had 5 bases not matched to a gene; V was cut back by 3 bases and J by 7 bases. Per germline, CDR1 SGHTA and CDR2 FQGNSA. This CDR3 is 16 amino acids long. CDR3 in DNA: TGTGCCAGCAGCTTTACTAGCGGGGGGGCCGTCGGGGAGCTGTTTTTT. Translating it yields CASSFTSGGAVGELFF.

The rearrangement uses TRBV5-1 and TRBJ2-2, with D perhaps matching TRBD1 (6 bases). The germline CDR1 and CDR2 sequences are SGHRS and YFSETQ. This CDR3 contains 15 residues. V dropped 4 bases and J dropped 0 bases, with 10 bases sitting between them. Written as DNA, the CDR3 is TGCGCCAGCAGCCCGGGACACTCGAACACCGGGGAGCTGTTTTTT. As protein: CASSPGHSNTGELFF.

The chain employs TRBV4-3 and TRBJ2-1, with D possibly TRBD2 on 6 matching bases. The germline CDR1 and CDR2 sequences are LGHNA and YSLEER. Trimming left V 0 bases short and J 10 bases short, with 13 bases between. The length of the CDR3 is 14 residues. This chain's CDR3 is CASSQDLTRGEQFF. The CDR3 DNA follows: TGCGCCAGCAGCCAAGATCTGACTAGAGGAGAGCAGTTCTTC.

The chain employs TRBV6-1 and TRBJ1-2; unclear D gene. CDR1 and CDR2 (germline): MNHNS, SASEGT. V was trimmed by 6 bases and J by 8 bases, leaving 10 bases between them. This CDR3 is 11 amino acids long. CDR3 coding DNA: TGTGCCAGCAGGCTGACGGGAGGCTACACCTTC. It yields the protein CASRLTGGYTF.

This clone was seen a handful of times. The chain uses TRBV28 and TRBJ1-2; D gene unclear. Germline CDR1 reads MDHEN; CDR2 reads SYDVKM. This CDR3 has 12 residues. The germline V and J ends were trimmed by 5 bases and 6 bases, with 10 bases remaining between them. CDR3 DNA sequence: TGTGCCAGCAGTCGACTCACGGATGGCTACACCTTC. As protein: CASSRLTDGYTF.

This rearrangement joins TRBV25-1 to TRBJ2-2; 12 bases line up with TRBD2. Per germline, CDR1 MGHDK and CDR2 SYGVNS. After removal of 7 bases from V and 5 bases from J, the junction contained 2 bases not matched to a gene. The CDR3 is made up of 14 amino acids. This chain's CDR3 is CASTSGRGTGELFF. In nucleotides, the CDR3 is TGTGCCAGCACTAGCGGGAGGGGAACCGGGGAGCTGTTTTTT.

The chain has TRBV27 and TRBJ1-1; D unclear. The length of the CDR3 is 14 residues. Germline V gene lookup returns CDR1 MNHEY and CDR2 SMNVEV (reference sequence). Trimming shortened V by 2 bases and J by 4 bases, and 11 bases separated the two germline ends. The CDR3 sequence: CASSLRPGSTEAFF. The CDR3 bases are TGTGCCAGCAGTTTAAGACCGGGGAGCACTGAAGCTTTCTTT.

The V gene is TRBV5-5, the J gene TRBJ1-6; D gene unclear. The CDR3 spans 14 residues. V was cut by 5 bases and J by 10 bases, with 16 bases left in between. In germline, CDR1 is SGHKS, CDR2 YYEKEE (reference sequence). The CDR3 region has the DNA TGTGCCAGCAGACCCTATCGGGGTGCATCACCCCTCCACTTT. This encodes CASRPYRGASPLHF.

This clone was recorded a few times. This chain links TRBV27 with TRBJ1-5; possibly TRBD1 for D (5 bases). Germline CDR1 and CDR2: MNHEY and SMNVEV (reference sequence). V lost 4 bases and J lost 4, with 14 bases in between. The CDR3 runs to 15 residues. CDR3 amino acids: CASSSGGRTNQPQHF. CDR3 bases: TGTGCCAGCAGTTCCGGGGGACGGACTAATCAGCCCCAGCATTTT.

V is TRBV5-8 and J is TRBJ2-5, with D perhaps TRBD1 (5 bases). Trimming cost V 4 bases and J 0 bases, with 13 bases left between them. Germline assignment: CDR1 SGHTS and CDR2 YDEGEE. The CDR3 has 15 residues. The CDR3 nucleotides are TGTGCCAGCAGCAGAGGACACCCGTACCAAGAGACCCAGTACTTC. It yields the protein CASSRGHPYQETQYF.

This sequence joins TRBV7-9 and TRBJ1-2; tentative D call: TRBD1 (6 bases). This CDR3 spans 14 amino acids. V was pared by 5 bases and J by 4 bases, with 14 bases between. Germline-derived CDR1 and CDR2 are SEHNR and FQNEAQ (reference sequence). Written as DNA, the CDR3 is TGTGCCAGCAGCCCTACAGGGTTAAGCTATGGCTACACCTTC. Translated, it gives CASSPTGLSYGYTF.

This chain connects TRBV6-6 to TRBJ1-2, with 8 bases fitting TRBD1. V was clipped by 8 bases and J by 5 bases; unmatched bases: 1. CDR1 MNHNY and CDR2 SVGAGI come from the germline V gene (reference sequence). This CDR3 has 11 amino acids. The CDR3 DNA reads TGTGCCAGCGGGGACAGGTATGGCTACACCTTC. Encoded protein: CASGDRYGYTF.

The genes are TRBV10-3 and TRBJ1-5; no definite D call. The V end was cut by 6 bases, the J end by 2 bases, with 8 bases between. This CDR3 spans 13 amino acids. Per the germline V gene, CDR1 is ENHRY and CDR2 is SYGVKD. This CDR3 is CAISVAGNQPQHF. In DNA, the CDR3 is TGTGCCATCAGCGTCGCGGGCAATCAGCCCCAGCATTTT.

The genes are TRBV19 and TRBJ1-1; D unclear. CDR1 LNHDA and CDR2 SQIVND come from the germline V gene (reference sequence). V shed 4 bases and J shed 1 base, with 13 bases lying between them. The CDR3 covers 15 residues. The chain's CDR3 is CASSTKTVGNTEAFF. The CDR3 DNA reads TGTGCCAGTAGTACCAAAACCGTGGGGAACACTGAAGCTTTCTTT.

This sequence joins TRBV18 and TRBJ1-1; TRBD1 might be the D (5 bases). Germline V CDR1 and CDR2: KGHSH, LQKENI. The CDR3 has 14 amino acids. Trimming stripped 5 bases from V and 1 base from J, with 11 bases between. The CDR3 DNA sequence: TGTGCCAGCTCAAACCAAGGGGCGAACACTGAAGCTTTCTTT. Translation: CASSNQGANTEAFF. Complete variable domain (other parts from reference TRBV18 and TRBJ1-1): NAGVMQNPRHLVRRRGQEARLRCSPMKGHSHVYWYRQLPEEGLKFMVYLQKENIIDESGMPKERFSAEFPKEGPSILRIQQVVRGDSAAYFCASSNQGANTEAFFGQGTRLTVV.

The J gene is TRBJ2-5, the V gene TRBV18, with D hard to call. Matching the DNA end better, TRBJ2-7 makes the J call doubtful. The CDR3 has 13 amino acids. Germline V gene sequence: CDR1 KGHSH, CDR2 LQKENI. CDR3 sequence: CASSPSQVNEQYF. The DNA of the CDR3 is TGTGCCAGCTCACCGTCCCAGGTTAACGAGCAGTACTTC.